This T cell receptor beta chain was identified in a study of post-analysis software for immune sequencing data. Study observations and caveats: Controls' normalized Chao1 diversity significantly exceeded that of multiple sclerosis patients.

Each TCR beta cDNA library carried unique molecular identifiers. TCRdb re-analysed the PCR reads in MiXCR, keeping a single row per CDR3 protein. The table includes over 700,000 distinct CDR3 sequences, approximately 30% detected once. This clonotype was detected only a few times. The target antigen is unknown. Material: blood. The clonotype comes from a girl between 5 and 17 years old with multiple sclerosis.

The CDR3 bases are TGTGCCATCAGTCTGAGACAGGGCCAAGAGACCCAGTACTTC. This codes for CAISLRQGQETQYF. The chain uses TRBV10-3 and TRBJ2-5; TRBD1 aligns across 7 bases. Germline V gene lookup returns CDR1 ENHRY and CDR2 SYGVKD. This CDR3 comprises 14 residues. Losses at the gene ends were 5 bases for V and 1 base for J; bases not matched to a gene: 4.